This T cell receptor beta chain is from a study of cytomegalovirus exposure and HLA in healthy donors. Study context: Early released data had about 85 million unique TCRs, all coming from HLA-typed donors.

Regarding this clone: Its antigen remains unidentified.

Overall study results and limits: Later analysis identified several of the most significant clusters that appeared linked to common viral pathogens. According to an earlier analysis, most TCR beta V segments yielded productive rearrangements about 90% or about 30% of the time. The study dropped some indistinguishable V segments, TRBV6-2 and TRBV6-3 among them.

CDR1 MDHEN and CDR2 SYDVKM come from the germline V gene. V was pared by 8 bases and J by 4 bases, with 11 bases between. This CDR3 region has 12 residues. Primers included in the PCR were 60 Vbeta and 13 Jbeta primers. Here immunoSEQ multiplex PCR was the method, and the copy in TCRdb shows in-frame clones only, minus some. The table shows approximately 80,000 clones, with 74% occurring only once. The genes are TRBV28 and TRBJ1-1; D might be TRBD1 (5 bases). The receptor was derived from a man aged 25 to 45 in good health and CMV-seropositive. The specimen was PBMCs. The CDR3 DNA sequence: TGTGCCAGCGGGGCGGTGTTCACTGAAGCTTTCTTT. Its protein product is CASGAVFTEAFF.